This T cell receptor (beta chain) was recorded in a study of T cell responses to AZD1222 COVID-19 vaccine. A remark on this clone: Its antigen is still unknown.

Repertoires were generated with immunoSEQ multiplex PCR, while TCRdb's copy carries only in-frame clones and drops some. The sample shows 130,000 or so clones, about 86% of them seen only once. Study findings and constraints: Among the donors, most were white British and more were female, and clonal diversity was possibly underestimated. Variant regions that are unmutated are reportedly the target of nearly half of spike-specific TCRs. Among AZD1222 vaccinees, only 5 to 7 were seropositive at baseline. Researchers took repertoire samples only after the peak T cell response had come.

V was clipped by 1 base and J by 2 bases, with 2 bases between them. This CDR3 is 13 amino acids long. Germline V CDR1 and CDR2: KGHDR, SFDVKD. This material consisted of peripheral blood, taken on day 0 of AZD1222 vaccination. This sequence joins TRBV24-1 and TRBJ1-5; D is undetermined. The receptor was isolated from an adult in good health. In nucleotides, the CDR3 is TGTGCCACCAGTGATTTTGGCAATCAGCCCCAGCATTTT. Translated, it gives CATSDFGNQPQHF.